This entry lists 5 T cell receptor beta chains sequenced from one sample in a study of blood T cell repertoires in COVID-19. Sequencing was performed with immunoSEQ multiplex PCR; in TCRdb, only in-frame clones are kept and a portion is missing. The sample holds 55,000 to 70,000 clones, 80% to 85% seen once. Input material: peripheral blood. All receptors come from a woman aged 80 or over with acute or convalescent COVID-19.

This clone was seen a single time. The chain employs TRBV5-4 and TRBJ1-1; 7 positions match TRBD1. V dropped 3 bases and J dropped 2; count of bases not matched to a gene: 4. Germline V gene data show CDR1 as SGHNT and CDR2 as YYREEE (reference sequence). This CDR3 spans 14 amino acids. This CDR3 reads CASSSQGQNTEAFF. The CDR3 nucleotides are TGTGCCAGCAGCTCACAGGGGCAAAACACTGAAGCTTTCTTT.

The J gene is TRBJ1-2, the V gene TRBV10-1; D might be TRBD1 (6 bases). There are 15 residues in the CDR3. Trimming pared 0 bases from V and 8 bases from J, leaving 16 bases between. Germline V gives CDR1 WNHNN, CDR2 SYGVQD (reference sequence). The CDR3 sequence is CASSESGAGEEGYTF. The CDR3 region has the DNA TGCGCCAGCAGTGAGTCGGGGGCAGGGGAAGAGGGCTACACCTTC.

This clone was observed a handful of times. V is TRBV7-6 and J is TRBJ2-1; TRBD2 might be the D (7 bases). This CDR3 region has 16 residues. V was pared by 1 base and J by 6 bases, with 16 bases between. Per germline, CDR1 SGHVS and CDR2 FNYEAQ. This CDR3 is CASSLGPGGQGNEQFF. Written as DNA, the CDR3 is TGTGCCAGCAGCTTAGGTCCCGGGGGGCAGGGCAATGAGCAGTTCTTC.

CDR3 in amino acids: CASSQDIAGELFF. As DNA, the CDR3 is TGTGCCAGCAGCCAAGATATAGCCGGGGAGCTGTTTTTT. The rearrangement links TRBV3-1 (or the pseudogene TRBV3-2) to TRBJ2-2; the D is unclear. The germline V and J ends were trimmed by 0 bases and 6 bases, with 5 bases remaining between them. This CDR3 has 13 residues. The germline V gene encodes CDR1 LGHDT and CDR2 YNNKEL (reference sequence).

J is TRBJ1-2 and V is TRBV19, with D uncertain. The CDR3 has 11 amino acids. V lost 11 bases to trimming and J lost 5 bases, with 12 bases between them. CDR1 is LNHDA and CDR2 is SQIVND in the germline V gene (reference sequence). DNA of the CDR3: TGTGCCTGCCACTTTAAGTATGGCTACACCTTC. This codes for CACHFKYGYTF.